These 7 T cell receptor beta chains were sequenced from one sample in a study of T cell responses to AZD1222 COVID-19 vaccine. The protocol was immunoSEQ multiplex PCR, while the TCRdb copy is restricted to in-frame clones and leaves out a portion. The sample holds about 120,000 clones, 90% to 95% seen once. Sequenced here: peripheral blood, sampled 28 days after the second AZD1222 dose. These receptors were collected from an adult who received the AZD1222 COVID-19 vaccine.

The table lists this clone with a few counts. The gene calls are TRBV12-5 and TRBJ2-7, with D possibly TRBD2 on 6 matching bases. The CDR3 spans 14 residues. In germline, CDR1 is LGHNT, CDR2 FRNRAP. V dropped 9 bases and J dropped 6 bases, with 21 bases sitting between them. CDR3 loop: CASPPLPGAAEQYF. The CDR3 DNA reads TGTGCTAGCCCCCCTTTACCGGGAGCGGCCGAGCAGTACTTC.

J is TRBJ2-1 and V is TRBV7-2; TRBD1 might be the D (6 bases). The CDR3 extends over 16 amino acids. The germline V gene encodes CDR1 SGHTA and CDR2 FQGNSA. V shed 2 bases and J shed 10 bases, with 21 bases lying between them. The CDR3 DNA is TGTGCCAGCAGCTTAATTCCCCTCATGGGGGCCGGGGAGCAGTTCTTC. Translated, it gives CASSLIPLMGAGEQFF.

The chain couples TRBV3-1 (or the pseudogene TRBV3-2) to TRBJ1-1, with 8 bases fitting TRBD1. The CDR3 runs 15 residues. The germline V gene encodes CDR1 LGHDT and CDR2 YNNKEL (reference sequence). The V gene end was trimmed by 1 base and the J gene end by 4 bases; junction bases not matched to a gene: 5. The CDR3 sequence is CASSQVAGGPTEAFF. The CDR3 DNA follows: TGTGCCAGCAGCCAAGTTGCAGGGGGCCCCACTGAAGCTTTCTTT.

V and J are TRBV2 and TRBJ1-2; D may be TRBD1 (6 bases). The CDR3 spans 13 residues. V was cut by 1 base and J by 8 bases, with 11 bases left in between. Germline assignment: CDR1 SNHLY and CDR2 FYNNEI. The CDR3 DNA is TGTGCCAGCAGTGAAGGAGGGGGTAACGGCTACACCTTC. Protein: CASSEGGGNGYTF.

The V gene is TRBV6-5, the J gene TRBJ2-1, with 7 bases lining up with TRBD2. The CDR3 is 14 amino acids. V was pared by 10 bases and J by 3 bases, with 9 bases of the junction left unmatched. Looked up from germline, CDR1 is MNHEY and CDR2 is SVGAGI. CDR3 coding DNA: TGTGCCACCGCCGGGGGGAGCTTCTACAATGAGCAGTTCTTC. Translating it yields CATAGGSFYNEQFF.

This chain uses TRBV7-2 with TRBJ1-1; weak D call: TRBD1 (5 bases). The CDR3 is 14 residues long. Germline V gene data show CDR1 as SGHTA and CDR2 as FQGNSA. Trimming took off 1 base at V and 11 bases at J, with 17 bases between the two ends. The CDR3 is CASSLVREGRYAFF. For the CDR3, the DNA is TGTGCCAGCAGCTTAGTTAGGGAGGGGAGGTACGCTTTCTTT.

V is TRBV11-2 and J is TRBJ1-5; D remains unclear. The length of the CDR3 is 14 residues. The germline gives CDR1 SGHAT, CDR2 FQNNGV. V lost 3 bases and J 8 bases, leaving 14 bases between the germline ends. The CDR3 spells CASSLGPLPEPQHF. As DNA, the CDR3 is TGTGCCAGCAGCTTGGGTCCTCTTCCCGAGCCCCAGCATTTT.